One and the same sample provided the 24 T cell receptor beta chains below, sequenced in a study of blood T cell repertoires in COVID-19. TCRdb keeps only in-frame clones here, not all; method: immunoSEQ multiplex PCR. The sample includes about 260,000 clones, about 90% of them seen just once. The sequenced sample was peripheral blood. The receptors stem from a middle-aged woman who had recovered from COVID-19.

This clone was seen just once. The genes are TRBV7-2 and TRBJ1-4; unclear D gene. Germline loops: CDR1 SGHTA, CDR2 FQGNSA. The CDR3 spans 12 residues. Trimming took 6 bases from V and 6 from J, leaving 8 bases between them. In nucleotides, the CDR3 is TGTGCCAGCAGTCCCGCGGATGAAAAACTGTTTTTT. Residues: CASSPADEKLFF. Full variable domain (missing parts from reference TRBV7-2 and TRBJ1-4): GAGVSQSPSNKVTEKGKDVELRCDPISGHTALYWYRQSLGQGLEFLIYFQGNSAPDKSGLPSDRFSAERTGGSVSTLTIQRTQQEDSAVYLCASSPADEKLFFGSGTQLSVL.

The rearrangement joins TRBV6-5 to TRBJ2-1; the match to TRBD2 covers 7 bases. The V segment lost 6 bases and the J segment 5 bases; nucleotides outside the gene matches: 10. CDR1 MNHEY and CDR2 SVGAGI come from the germline V gene. This CDR3 is built from 15 residues. The CDR3, as DNA: TGTGCCAGCAGCCAAGGGGCTAGCGGCAACAATGAGCAGTTCTTC. Its protein is CASSQGASGNNEQFF.

The chain recombines TRBV7-9 with TRBJ2-7; 8 nucleotides match TRBD1. The CDR3 length is 15 residues. The junction had 7 bases not matched to a gene; V was cut back by 0 bases and J by 6 bases. The V gene's germline CDR1 is SEHNR and CDR2 FQNEAQ (reference sequence). The CDR3 sequence is CASSLAPRGLGEQYF. The CDR3 DNA follows: TGTGCCAGCAGCTTAGCCCCCAGGGGGCTAGGCGAGCAGTACTTC. Full variable domain (outside the CDR3, taken from reference TRBV7-9 and TRBJ2-7): DTGVSQNPRHKITKRGQNVTFRCDPISEHNRLYWYRQTLGQGPEFLTYFQNEAQLEKSRLLSDRFSAERPKGSFSTLEIQRTEQGDSAMYLCASSLAPRGLGEQYFGPGTRLTVT.

The chain recombines TRBV9 with TRBJ1-2; D remains ambiguous. The CDR3 is 12 residues long. Germline CDR1 reads SGDLS; CDR2 reads YYNGEE. The V gene lost 4 bases and the J gene lost 4 bases, with 8 bases spanning the gap. The CDR3 DNA follows: TGTGCCAGCAGCCTCCTCGGCTATGGCTACACCTTC. It encodes CASSLLGYGYTF.

This clone appeared a single time. This chain connects TRBV5-4 to TRBJ2-2; TRBD1 agrees at 11 bases. V was pared by 4 bases and J by 6 bases, with 5 bases of the junction left unmatched. This CDR3 comprises 15 residues. Germline V gives CDR1 SGHNT, CDR2 YYREEE (reference sequence). In DNA form, the CDR3 reads TGTGCCAGCAGCACGGGACAGGGGGATGCCGGGGAGCTGTTTTTT. Residues: CASSTGQGDAGELFF.

The chain joins TRBV5-4 to TRBJ2-5; 8 bases are a match to TRBD2. With V trimmed by 0 bases and J by 1 base, 2 bases remained unmatched. Germline values: CDR1 SGHNT, CDR2 YYREEE (reference sequence). The CDR3 is 15 amino acids. CDR3 nucleotides: TGTGCCAGCAGCTTGGTTCTAGCGGGCCAAGAGACCCAGTACTTC. Its protein is CASSLVLAGQETQYF.

This rearrangement joins TRBV9 to TRBJ1-4; 9 bases fit TRBD1. Trimming took 2 bases from V and 5 from J; bases not matched to a gene: 10. Per the germline V gene, CDR1 is SGDLS and CDR2 is YYNGEE. The CDR3 is 17 amino acids. CDR3 in DNA: TGTGCCAGCAGCGTCACAGGGGGCGCTGACCTAAATGAAAAACTGTTTTTT. This codes for CASSVTGGADLNEKLFF.

There are a few counts of this clone. The chain is built from TRBV7-2 and TRBJ2-7; weak D call: TRBD2 (5 bases). This CDR3 is built from 12 residues. The V gene's germline CDR1 is SGHTA and CDR2 FQGNSA. The V end lost 5 bases, the J end lost 6 bases, and 11 bases lay between the germline ends. DNA for the CDR3: TGTGCCAGCAGCCAGCGGTGGGGCGAGCAGTACTTC. Encoded protein: CASSQRWGEQYF. The full variable domain, rest sourced from reference TRBV7-2 and TRBJ2-7, is GAGVSQSPSNKVTEKGKDVELRCDPISGHTALYWYRQSLGQGLEFLIYFQGNSAPDKSGLPSDRFSAERTGGSVSTLTIQRTQQEDSAVYLCASSQRWGEQYFGPGTRLTVT.

The sample holds a few counts of this clone. The chain carries TRBV4-1 and TRBJ1-3; unclear D gene. Looked up from germline, CDR1 is MGHRA and CDR2 is YSYEKL. CDR3 size: 17 residues. V was clipped by 0 bases and J by 0 bases, with 12 bases between them. CDR3 bases: TGCGCCAGCAGCCAAGATCTTGCGGGGTACTCTGGAAACACCATATATTTT. Its translation: CASSQDLAGYSGNTIYF.

This clone was observed once. V gene TRBV27 combines with J gene TRBJ1-1; TRBD1 aligns across 7 bases. CDR3 size: 14 residues. CDR1 and CDR2 from the germline V gene are MNHEY and SMNVEV (reference sequence). The ends lost 6 bases at V and 1 base at J; junction bases unmatched: 5. CDR3 region: CASRTTGWNTEAFF. The CDR3, as DNA: TGTGCCAGCAGGACGACAGGGTGGAACACTGAAGCTTTCTTT.

This chain connects TRBV7-9 to TRBJ2-1; 9 positions match TRBD1. This CDR3 region has 17 residues. After removal of 4 bases from V and 8 bases from J, the junction contained 15 bases not matched to a gene. Looked up from germline, CDR1 is SEHNR and CDR2 is FQNEAQ (reference sequence). This CDR3 reads CASSSNRGTGRFDEQFF. In DNA, the CDR3 is TGTGCCAGCAGCTCAAATCGGGGGACAGGGAGATTCGATGAGCAGTTCTTC.

The CDR3, as DNA: TGTGCCACCGCTCCCGGCGGGGGTTCCTACGAGCAGTACTTC. This gives the protein CATAPGGGSYEQYF. The chain employs TRBV7-2 and TRBJ2-7; 7 nucleotides line up with TRBD2. The CDR3 is 14 amino acids. The ends lost 10 bases at V and 1 base at J; junction bases unmatched: 10. The V gene's germline CDR1 is SGHTA and CDR2 FQGNSA.

The rearrangement links TRBV4-1 to TRBJ2-7; 7 bases are a match to TRBD2. Germline CDR1 MGHRA, CDR2 YSYEKL. The length of the CDR3 is 15 residues. V was pared by 0 bases and J by 6 bases, with 8 bases of the junction left unmatched. This CDR3 reads CASSQEWPREGEQYF. The CDR3 region has the DNA TGCGCCAGCAGCCAAGAATGGCCGAGGGAGGGCGAGCAGTACTTC.

The gene calls are TRBV23-1 and TRBJ2-5; tentatively, D is TRBD1 (6 bases). TRBV23-1 is classed as an ORF, of uncertain function. The CDR3 has 14 residues. V lost 2 bases and J lost 1, with 8 bases in between. The CDR3 nucleotides read TGCGCCAGCAGTCAAAGAGGGGGCCAAGAGACCCAGTACTTC. Its protein is CASSQRGGQETQYF.

The chain uses TRBV15 and TRBJ1-5; D is ambiguous. The CDR3 is 14 residues long. Germline CDR1 and CDR2: LNHNV and YYDKDF (reference sequence). The V and J ends lost 9 bases and 0 bases respectively, with 12 bases between them. The CDR3 coding sequence is TGTGCCACTACCTCAGTTTATAGCAATCAGCCCCAGCATTTT. Its protein is CATTSVYSNQPQHF.

This chain uses TRBV2 with TRBJ2-3; D ambiguous. The CDR3 extends over 14 amino acids. V lost 4 bases to trimming and J lost 1 base, with 9 bases between them. CDR1 is SNHLY and CDR2 is FYNNEI in the germline V gene. CDR3 region: CASSGQEGTDTQYF. The CDR3 DNA is TGTGCCAGCAGTGGGCAGGAAGGCACAGATACGCAGTATTTT.

The chain links TRBV5-1 to TRBJ2-7; a possible D gene is TRBD2 (5 bases). V was shortened by 4 bases and J by 4 bases, with 15 bases between the two germline ends. The CDR3 covers 14 residues. Per the germline V gene, CDR1 is SGHRS and CDR2 is YFSETQ. The CDR3 DNA follows: TGCGCCAGCAGCCCGATGGGAGAGAGGTACGAGCAGTACTTC. Amino acids: CASSPMGERYEQYF.

The genes are TRBV4-1 and TRBJ1-2; D unresolved. Trimming took 0 bases from V and 8 from J, leaving 25 bases between them. The germline V gene has CDR1 MGHRA and CDR2 YSYEKL. The length of the CDR3 is 18 residues. The CDR3 nucleotides are TGCGCCAGCAGCCAAGATTCAGTTTTGGCCCTAGGAGATACGGGCTACACCTTC. It yields the protein CASSQDSVLALGDTGYTF.

The chain combines TRBV4-3 with TRBJ2-2, with D uncertain. CDR1 LGHNA and CDR2 YSLEER come from the germline V gene. The CDR3 covers 17 residues. V was clipped by 0 bases and J by 1 base, with 12 bases between them. CDR3 sequence: CASSQDNGRGNTGELFF. In DNA form, the CDR3 reads TGCGCCAGCAGCCAAGACAACGGCCGAGGGAACACCGGGGAGCTGTTTTTT.

J is TRBJ2-1 and V is TRBV19; 9 positions agree with TRBD1. The germline CDR1 and CDR2 sequences are LNHDA and SQIVND (reference sequence). J gave up 4 bases and V 4 bases, and 8 bases lay outside the gene matches. The CDR3 runs to 16 residues. The CDR3 sequence is CASSTYRGPTYNEQFF. The CDR3, as DNA: TGTGCCAGTAGTACCTACAGGGGGCCTACATACAATGAGCAGTTCTTC.

The rearrangement links TRBV5-6 to TRBJ1-6; perhaps TRBD1 as D (5 bases). CDR1 is SGHDT, CDR2 YYEEEE, per germline. V shed 8 bases and J shed 14 bases, with 17 bases lying between them. CDR3 size: 12 residues. This CDR3 reads CASEDVRGTLHF. CDR3 nucleotide sequence: TGTGCCAGTGAGGACGTCCGGGGGACCCTCCACTTT.

The rearrangement links TRBV5-1 to TRBJ2-5; no reliable D call. This CDR3 contains 14 residues. Trimming cost V 0 bases and J 2 bases, with 8 bases left between them. CDR1 is SGHRS, CDR2 YFSETQ, per germline. The CDR3 region has the DNA TGCGCCAGCAGCTTGGATAGCACGCAAGAGACCCAGTACTTC. As protein: CASSLDSTQETQYF.

Remarks on this clone: Sequence at one end of the junction differs from germline and may be a read error. The chain joins TRBV5-1 to TRBJ2-1, with TRBD2 identical over 16 bases. Germline-derived CDR1 and CDR2 are SGHRS and YFSETQ. This CDR3 has 19 residues. CDR3 protein: CARSSGTSGGGSSYNEQFF. The CDR3 bases are TGCGCCCGCAGCTCCGGGACTAGCGGGGGGGGAAGCTCCTACAATGAGCAGTTCTTC.

As for this clone: Other DNA sequences in this specimen translate into the identical CDR3. The genes are TRBV6-5 and TRBJ2-7, with D perhaps matching TRBD1 (6 bases). This CDR3 contains 12 residues. Germline V gives CDR1 MNHEY, CDR2 SVGAGI. Trimming left V 6 bases short and J 4 bases short, with 10 bases between. The DNA of the CDR3 is TGTGCCAGCAGCAGGGGTGGGTACGAGCAGTACTTC. It yields the protein CASSRGGYEQYF.